This TCR beta chain stems from a study of T cells after yellow fever vaccination (dated by TCRdb to between 2018 and 2021). About the study as a whole: The SMART-Seq v4 Ultra Low Input RNA kit was used to prepare libraries from fractions with low cell numbers. Bulk TCR alpha and beta repertoires were sequenced longitudinally to track T-cell clones before and after primary and booster YFV17D yellow fever vaccination. Two healthy male donors made up the cohort, one aged 18 to 29 years and the other aged 30 to 40 years. Blood samples were taken at several timepoints before and after primary and secondary immunization, and bulk PBMC replicates and cell subsets were isolated.

Synthesis of TCR cDNA relied on 5'RACE template switching, a step that introduced a universal primer site along with unique molecular identifiers. Priming of cDNA synthesis was performed from both the TCR alpha and TCR beta constant segments. Two PCR steps were used to amplify libraries, with sample barcodes and sequencing adapters being added in the second step. Sequencing of libraries was performed on Illumina HiSeq 2500 (2x100 bp) or NovaSeq (2x150 bp). The published analysis was carried out like this. MIGEC was used to demultiplex reads and collapse the reads into UMI consensus sequences, and MiXCR was used for V(D)J alignment. Vaccine-responding clonotypes were identified with edgeR using replicate PBMC samples, with FDR below 0.01 and a log2 fold change above 5 up to day 15 being required. CD4 or CD8 identity was assigned to each bulk clonotype according to whether the clonotype was present at higher abundance in the sequenced CD4 repertoire or the sequenced CD8 repertoire. TCRdb reran the public reads through fastp at Q25 and MiXCR, keeping productive beta chains. Merged by CDR3 protein, the rows form single entries marked with the most common genes and DNA. The V and J calls were determined by TCRdb, not by the authors. Present in this sample are 620,000 or so distinct CDR3 sequences, 12% of which were seen just once. The leading ten clones occupy 15% of the sample.

Points on this clonotype: It lacks a known antigen. No much larger clone is present one base from it, and per-base qualities are unavailable.

What the research found in general, with its limitations: Most clones expanded after primary vaccination (around 96% of CD4 and roughly 90% of CD8) were re-detected after the booster, suggesting that broad memory maintenance occurred. A small fraction of clonotypes showed up in both the CD4 and CD8 compartments, probably as a result of convergent recombination. The study included only two donors, which limits how far the findings can be generalized. FACS-sorted repertoires could contain abundant contaminating clonotypes from the bulk population, so computational filtering was required. Compared with the primary T-cell response, the secondary T-cell response was weaker but faster, peaking on day 5 rather than day 15.

The treatment or condition label here, explained by the study, means: live attenuated yellow fever vaccine strain. Two biological replicates of bulk PBMCs were collected at each blood-draw timepoint. PBMCs were isolated from peripheral blood using a standard Ficoll-Paque protocol. TriZol was used to extract RNA from bulk PBMCs, from CD4 and CD8 fractions, and from dextramer-positive and dextramer-negative fractions. For CDR1 and CDR2, the germline V gene lists SGHTA and FQGNSA. The CDR3 runs 15 amino acids, cysteine and phenylalanine included. The read is trimmed to its CDR3 DNA, 45 bases read in frame from base 1. The germline V and J ends show losses of 7 bases and 6 bases respectively, and no gene match explains 9 bases of the junction.

The rearranged segments are TRBV7-2 and TRBJ2-1, with 10 central nucleotides matching TRBD2. The source is a man in his thirties or forties who received the YFV17D yellow fever vaccine. Sample: PBMCs, taken on the day of the yellow fever booster vaccination. The CDR3 region reads CASTSRLAGVNEQFF. Here is the DNA: TGTGCCAGCACCTCGAGGCTAGCGGGAGTCAATGAGCAGTTCTTC.